This T cell receptor beta chain was recorded in a study of regulatory T cells in long-lasting Graves disease (dated by TCRdb to the early 2020s). Study-level background: Antithyroid drugs had been taken for less than 3 months by newly diagnosed Graves' disease patients. Peripheral blood TCR sequencing and RNA sequencing compared persistent Graves' disease patients with newly diagnosed Graves' disease patients. The study took place in China and was registered as a clinical trial. A total of about 35 samples underwent TCR sequencing, from around 13 patients with persistent Graves' disease and around 20 patients with newly diagnosed Graves' disease.

Library method: multiplex PCR. TCRdb shows the sequencer as Illumina HiSeq 4000. TCR beta libraries were built with iRepertoire HTBI primers and Arm-PCR amplification of CDR3 regions. Gel purification was performed on PCR products prior to sequencing. From the authors' description of their analysis: Gene usage analysis of CDR3 amino acid clonotypes used the roughly 60 TRBV and more than 13 TRBJ segments found across samples. COPE and FqMerger were used to merge filtered high-quality paired reads into contigs. BLAST was used to align contigs to IMGT TRBV, TRBD and TRBJ reference genes, with CDR3 defined following IMGT. Any clonotype with a frequency above 0.1% was classified as a highly expanded clone. Shannon entropy was used to measure repertoire diversity, and the Gini coefficient was used to measure V-J evenness. Public clonotypes were defined as clonotypes shared by more than one individual. The raw public reads went through TCRdb reprocessing: fastp at Q25, MiXCR clone calling, in-frame beta chains kept. Each CDR3 protein appears once, grouped with its most common genes and DNA. The V and J calls and clone size are TCRdb's, not the authors'. The sample contains about 350,000 distinct CDR3 sequences, roughly a sixth of them found a single time. Of the sample, roughly 27% is held by the ten largest clones.

On the study overall, not on this receptor specifically: TRBV28, TRBJ1-2 and TRBJ2-5 were preferentially used in persistent disease, while TRBV20-1 and TRBJ2-1 were favored in newly diagnosed disease. The authors acknowledged the small sample size as a limitation that may reduce accuracy. Persistent patients shared more public clonotypes among themselves (over 2,500) than newly diagnosed patients did (about 970). Persistent Graves' disease patients showed lower TCR Shannon entropy and fewer highly expanded clones than newly diagnosed patients, suggesting clonal expansion. Only peripheral blood was studied, because thyroid tissue, the primary lesion, was inaccessible. Only the TCR beta chain was sequenced and analyzed.

Concerning this clonotype itself: What this receptor recognizes is not known. Germline and junction disagree at one end, which may indicate a read error.

Sample time point, as interpreted from the label and publication: newly diagnosed GD, antithyroid drugs for less than 3 months. RNA was extracted from PBMCs in TRIzol for both TCR sequencing and RNA sequencing. The diagnosis of Graves' disease followed American Thyroid Association guidelines. Recruitment of patients was carried out at an endocrinology department in Xi'an, China. Each patient gave approximately 10 milliliters of peripheral blood, collected in an EDTA anticoagulant tube. Ficoll Paque Plus density gradient separation was used to isolate PBMCs, and no further T cell sorting was done. RNA quality was checked with an Agilent 2100 Bioanalyzer and agarose gel, and concentration with a NanoDrop 2000. The CDR3, from cysteine to phenylalanine, totals 13 residues. CDR3 DNA only is kept here, 39 bases in frame from base 1. Sequences SNHLY (CDR1) and FYNNEI (CDR2) are obtained from the germline V gene.

In addition, the sample was reused for a study of T cells in Graves' hyperthyroidism and ophthalmopathy. The second paper states: Stable Graves' hyperthyroidism was defined as no progression to ophthalmopathy during 18 months of follow-up. The hyperthyroidism patients were between 18 and 65 years old and newly diagnosed, with a disease duration of less than 2 months. The study excluded patients with uncontrolled infections, other autoimmune diseases, pregnancy or lactation. Clinical symptoms, serum thyroxine and TRAb, thyroid ultrasound, and orbital computed tomography formed the basis for the diagnoses. The first round of RT-PCR for the TCR CDR3 was performed with the HTBI primer set and the Qiagen OneStep RT-PCR kit. Most expanded thyroid clonotypes (frequency above 0.001) were also found in blood, which suggests that blood repertoires may mirror thyroid immune responses. A 13 V-J signature model separated ophthalmopathy from stable hyperthyroidism, with about 88% sensitivity and roughly 82% specificity in cross-validation and 80%/75% in testing. In validation, the model predicted progression to ophthalmopathy a median of about 6 months before onset, with over 55% sensitivity and around 76% specificity. To identify TCR V-J signatures that set the groups apart, the researchers used a discovery cohort of 100 patients, made up of 40 to 45 with Graves' ophthalmopathy and some 55 with stable Graves' hyperthyroidism. An independent validation cohort of about 20 hyperthyroidism patients and about 16 patients who later progressed to ophthalmopathy tested prospective prediction of ophthalmopathy. The 100 or so discovery patients were divided at random into training and test sets in a 7:3 ratio. Thyroid tissue and blood T-cell repertoires from six Graves' hyperthyroidism patients were also compared in the study. After sampling, hyperthyroidism patients received methimazole starting at 30 mg daily, and ophthalmopathy patients received high-dose intravenous methylprednisolone. Libraries were constructed in a second round of multiplex PCR, after which size selection and purification were performed. Sequencing of the libraries was done on an Illumina HiSeq2000 using paired-end 100 bp reads. SOAPnuke was used to process the raw data, removing reads that contained adapters or uncalled bases, had a mean Phred below 15, or lacked an exact match to the constant primer or identifier. High-quality paired reads were merged using COPE v1.2.5, and each unique nucleotide sequence was defined as a clonotype. MiTCR v1.1 was used to align clonotypes to the IMGT TRBV, TRBD and TRBJ reference segments. Analysis was restricted to V-J combinations with a frequency above 0.0001, which covered 98% to 99.2% of repertoires. A TCS score was defined as the ratio of F50 (clonal expansion) to E x V (chaos), with BLOSUM62-based TCRdist applied between CDR3 peptides within each V-J. Welch's t-statistics and random forest reduced approximately 520 V-J features to roughly 13, which were used in a naive Bayes classifier (R e1071). No statistical method was used to fix the sample size in advance, and group allocation was not hidden from the investigators. The paper describes TCR Vbeta CDR3 sequencing of 130 to 150 peripheral blood samples, made up of roughly 45 ophthalmopathy patients, approximately 73 hyperthyroidism patients and 17 progressor patients.

This material consisted of peripheral blood mononuclear cells (PBMCs), taken at new diagnosis, from a patient treated with antithyroid drugs. The TCR originated in a man aged 35 to 55 with Graves disease. Donor details come from another sample of the same person, matched by shared clones. Here the chain combines TRBV2 and TRBJ2-5; the D gene is possibly TRBD1, with 5 bases matching. The CDR3 in this case is CAGSADSTETQYF. The nucleotides are TGTGCCGGCAGTGCCGACAGTACAGAGACCCAGTACTTC.